These 3 T cell receptor beta chains originate from one sample sequenced in a study of shared clonotypes between healthy human individuals. Produced via immunoSEQ multiplex PCR; TCRdb's table is partial and in-frame only. The sample yields some 500,000 clones, 95% to 97% seen once. Sequenced material: naive CD4+ T cells sorted from blood. Subset meaning: CD45RA+ positively selected. The source is a woman in her twenties or thirties in good health.

The rearrangement joins TRBV5-1 to TRBJ1-4; possibly TRBD1 for D (5 bases). CDR1 SGHRS and CDR2 YFSETQ come from the germline V gene. V was shortened by 3 bases and J by 0 bases, with 21 bases between the two germline ends. The CDR3 runs 19 residues. The CDR3 sequence: CASSSGRGNPRATNEKLFF. The CDR3 bases are TGCGCCAGCAGCTCGGGGAGGGGAAATCCAAGGGCAACTAATGAAAAACTGTTTTTT.

This rearrangement joins TRBV6-5 to TRBJ2-5; the D is unclear. Germline V gene sequence: CDR1 MNHEY, CDR2 SVGAGI. The CDR3 spans 12 residues. The V end lost 8 bases, the J end lost 3 bases, and 10 bases lay between the germline ends. CDR3 sequence: CASGEREETQYF. The CDR3 DNA follows: TGTGCCAGCGGTGAGCGAGAAGAGACCCAGTACTTC.

This CDR3 is CASSTSGTDTQYF. The CDR3 bases are TGTGCCAGCAGCACCTCTGGCACAGATACGCAGTATTTT. J is TRBJ2-3 and V is TRBV6-5; D remains unclear. Per germline, CDR1 MNHEY and CDR2 SVGAGI. This CDR3 contains 13 residues. V lost 6 bases and J 1 base, leaving 8 bases between the germline ends.